The clone carrying this T cell receptor beta chain was recorded a few times. CDR1 and CDR2 from the germline V gene are SGHDT and YYEEEE. Deletions cut 0 bases from V and 4 bases from J, with 13 bases between. The CDR3 length is 15 residues. Two replicates per tumor sample, mostly from about 4.6 ug of genomic DNA. The table came from immunoSEQ multiplex PCR; TCRdb's copy has only in-frame clones and leaves some out. Here the sample spans fewer than 25,000 clones, 45% being singletons. These data are taken from a study of neoadjuvant anti-PD-1 for oral cavity cancer. Across the whole study: Patients mostly received three to four biweekly nivolumab doses at 3 mg/kg before surgery. Non-progressing patients received a fourth nivolumab dose near day 43, then surgery on days 50-56.

Time point described: after neoadjuvant nivolumab, at surgical resection. Stage II-IVA oral cavity squamous cell carcinoma was new and untreated by systemic or radiation therapy. The sample here was tumor tissue, taken after nivolumab (anti-PD-1) treatment. The chain couples TRBV5-6 to TRBJ1-2, with no clear D. This clonotype was sampled from a person aged 35-79 years with oral cavity squamous cell carcinoma. The CDR3 is CASSLVSAGSYGYTF. The DNA of the CDR3 is TGTGCCAGCAGCTTGGTCTCGGCAGGTTCCTATGGCTACACCTTC. The full variable domain, its missing parts supplied by reference TRBV5-6 and TRBJ1-2, is DAGVTQSPTHLIKTRGQQVTLRCSPKSGHDTVSWYQQALGQGPQFIFQYYEEEERQRGNFPDRFSGHQFPNYSSELNVNALLLGDSALYLCASSLVSAGSYGYTFGSGTRLTVV.